Below, 14 T cell receptor beta chains from the same sample are listed, as sequenced in a study of blood T cell repertoires in COVID-19. Profiling relied on immunoSEQ multiplex PCR, and the TCRdb table lists in-frame clones only, not all of them. The repertoire holds 80,000 to 95,000 clones, with around 87% as singletons. The specimen was peripheral blood. Receptors originate from a human donor in a cohort sampled during active COVID-19.

This clone was counted at least ten times. This chain connects TRBV6-6 to TRBJ2-5; D is unresolved. The CDR3 has 12 amino acids. The V end was cut by 2 bases, the J end by 2 bases, with 3 bases between. CDR1 and CDR2 (germline): MNHNY, SVGAGI (reference sequence). The CDR3 loop reads CASSYPQETQYF. Written as DNA, the CDR3 is TGTGCCAGCAGTTACCCTCAAGAGACCCAGTACTTC.

The chain combines TRBV6-2 or TRBV6-3 with TRBJ1-5, with D possibly TRBD1 on 5 matching bases. Germline values: CDR1 MNHEY, CDR2 SVGEGT. V lost 6 bases to trimming and J lost 0 bases, with 18 bases between them. The CDR3 is 17 residues long. The CDR3 reads CASSPWGGGHSNQPQHF. CDR3 DNA: TGTGCCAGCAGCCCTTGGGGGGGAGGCCATAGCAATCAGCCCCAGCATTTT.

The chain uses TRBV7-3 and TRBJ2-1; no reliable D call. CDR1 is SGHTA and CDR2 is FQGTGA in the germline V gene. The V end was cut by 0 bases, the J end by 0 bases, with 6 bases between. The CDR3 has 15 residues. CDR3 protein: CASSLTGFSYNEQFF. CDR3 DNA: TGTGCCAGCAGCTTAACCGGGTTCTCCTACAATGAGCAGTTCTTC.

The chain couples TRBV5-1 to TRBJ2-5, with 12 bases that match TRBD1. The germline CDR1 and CDR2 sequences are SGHRS and YFSETQ. This CDR3 spans 15 amino acids. Trimming cost V 0 bases and J 6 bases; bases outside gene matches: 3. This chain's CDR3 is CASSLEGQGAQTQYF. In DNA, the CDR3 is TGCGCCAGCAGCTTGGAGGGACAGGGGGCGCAGACCCAGTACTTC.

The chain is built from TRBV4-1 and TRBJ2-1; 8 bases are shared with TRBD2. Per the germline V gene, CDR1 is MGHRA and CDR2 is YSYEKL. V dropped 4 bases and J dropped 6; count of bases not matched to a gene: 8. The CDR3 has 15 residues. This CDR3 reads CASSRVAGGGNEQFF. DNA of the CDR3: TGCGCCAGCAGCCGCGTGGCGGGGGGCGGCAATGAGCAGTTCTTC.

This clone was found once. The chain is built from TRBV7-8 and TRBJ1-6, with unresolved D. CDR3 length equals 14 residues. Trimming stripped 4 bases from V and 11 bases from J, with 15 bases between. The germline gives CDR1 SGHVS, CDR2 FQNEAQ. CDR3 bases: TGTGCCAGCAGCTCCCGGGGTAGGGAAGCACCCCTCCACTTT. Its translation: CASSSRGREAPLHF. Full variable domain (outside the CDR3, taken from reference TRBV7-8 and TRBJ1-6): GAGVSQSPRYKVAKRGQDVALRCDPISGHVSLFWYQQALGQGPEFLTYFQNEAQLDKSGLPSDRFFAERPEGSVSTLKIQRTQQEDSAVYLCASSSRGREAPLHFGNGTRLTVT.

The V call is TRBV7-6, the J call TRBJ2-2, with 7 bases that match TRBD2. Germline trimming cut 5 bases from V and 5 bases from J; bases unmatched to any gene: 14. This CDR3 region has 17 residues. The germline CDR1 and CDR2 sequences are SGHVS and FNYEAQ. The DNA for the CDR3 is TGTGCCAGCAGCCCCCGTACTCGCGGGGGTTATACCGGGGAGCTGTTTTTT. Translated: CASSPRTRGGYTGELFF.

This chain uses TRBV19 with TRBJ2-5; 7 nucleotides line up with TRBD2. The CDR3 is 17 amino acids. CDR1 and CDR2 (germline): LNHDA, SQIVND (reference sequence). With V trimmed by 0 bases and J by 6 bases, 13 bases remained unmatched. CDR3 amino acids: CASSIDFVGRGVKTQYF. The DNA for the CDR3 is TGTGCCAGTAGTATAGATTTTGTTGGACGGGGGGTGAAGACCCAGTACTTC.

The rearrangement joins TRBV6-5 to TRBJ1-4; weak D call: TRBD1 (5 bases). The CDR3 totals 14 residues. Germline loops: CDR1 MNHEY, CDR2 SVGAGI. V gave up 2 bases and J gave up 1 base, with 5 bases separating them. The CDR3 nucleotides are TGTGCCAGCAGTTACAGGGGAACTAATGAAAAACTGTTTTTT. This encodes CASSYRGTNEKLFF.

There are a few counts of this clone. The rearrangement joins TRBV5-1 to TRBJ2-7, with 12 bases fitting TRBD2. Germline CDR1 SGHRS, CDR2 YFSETQ. With V trimmed by 5 bases and J by 0 bases, 6 bases remained unmatched. CDR3 length: 16 residues. The CDR3 sequence is CASSKTSGGFSYEQYF. The CDR3 coding sequence is TGCGCCAGCAGTAAGACTAGCGGGGGATTCTCCTACGAGCAGTACTTC.

This clone was detected a few times. The V gene is TRBV5-1, the J gene TRBJ1-1, with 8 bases that match TRBD1. The V gene's germline CDR1 is SGHRS and CDR2 YFSETQ. Trimming removed 7 bases from V and 4 bases from J; junction bases left unmatched: 12. The CDR3 consists of 15 residues. DNA for the CDR3: TGCGCCAGCGAAGCGGGCAGGGGGCGCTTCACTGAAGCTTTCTTT. This encodes CASEAGRGRFTEAFF.

This clone has only a few counts. The gene calls are TRBV6-4 and TRBJ2-2; 7 bases map to TRBD2. Per germline, CDR1 MRHNA and CDR2 SNTAGT. The trim removed 7 bases at V and 1 base at J, leaving 3 bases unmatched. The CDR3 consists of 14 residues. The CDR3 nucleotides are TGTGCCAGCAAGGCGGGGGTGAACACCGGGGAGCTGTTTTTT. Translation gives CASKAGVNTGELFF.

This clone was recorded only once. The gene calls are TRBV7-9 and TRBJ1-1; D is possibly TRBD1 (5 bases). The germline V gene has CDR1 SEHNR and CDR2 FQNEAQ (reference sequence). The CDR3 runs 15 residues. V shed 2 bases and J shed 1 base, with 11 bases lying between them. CDR3 amino acids: CASSLWGVKNTEAFF. In nucleotides, the CDR3 is TGTGCCAGCAGCTTATGGGGGGTCAAGAACACTGAAGCTTTCTTT.

DNA for the CDR3: TGCAGTGCAGAGGGCGACCGACAGGTCCACTTT. Translating it yields CSAEGDRQVHF. The V call is TRBV20-1, the J call TRBJ1-6, with D possibly being TRBD1 (6 bases). Germline CDR1 is DFQATT and CDR2 is SNEGSKA (reference sequence). This CDR3 comprises 11 residues. V was shortened by 6 bases and J by 17 bases, with 17 bases between the two germline ends.